This entry is about one T cell receptor beta chain. As yet, its antigen is unknown. The read stops 3 residues short of the end of the CDR3; the missing end is completed from the germline J gene. This sample was taken from a study of T cells in women clearing cervical HPV infection. Across the whole study: Case blood was drawn a median approximately 21 weeks after lesion detection.

The CDR3 is 15 amino acids. In germline, CDR1 is WSHSY, CDR2 SAAADI. Trimming removed 6 bases from V and 6 bases from J; junction bases left unmatched: 8. Findings and caveats of the study: TRBV6-7 abundance was lower in cases than controls (roughly 0.12% versus 0.15%).

immunoSEQ multiplex PCR used an average of roughly 1,300 ng genomic DNA. Sequenced by immunoSEQ multiplex PCR; TCRdb stores in-frame clones only, minus some. The repertoire table contains tens of thousands of clones. The sample comprised blood buffy coat. This TCR came from a woman aged 18 to 69 with a cervical HPV16 infection that either progressed to CIN3+ or cleared (not recorded which). This chain joins TRBV10-2 and TRBJ2-2; TRBD2 matches 9 bases. The sequenced CDR3 bases are TGCGCCAGCAGATTGCTAGCGGGGATCTCCGGGGAG. Its translation: CASRLLAGISGE. The complete CDR3 protein is CASRLLAGISGELFF.